Described below is a single T cell receptor beta chain sequence and its context. Its antigen remains unknown. TCRdb reprocessed the reads with MiXCR, giving one entry per CDR3 protein. The sample has around 450,000 distinct CDR3 sequences; approximately 30% are singletons. The entry originates in a study of T cell repertoires in cytomegalovirus infection. Study-level findings and limits: It was HLA-C-restricted CMV-specific TCR beta clonotypes that dominated the response ex vivo.

Trimming removed 6 bases from V and 2 bases from J; junction bases left unmatched: 9. CDR1 is MNHNS, CDR2 SASEGT, per germline. CDR3 length: 15 residues. The clonotype comes from a human donor in good health (CMV status not recorded). Some clones in this sample may be carry-over from other donors' samples. The V call is TRBV6-1, the J call TRBJ1-1; 7 bases align to TRBD1. Sample: PBMCs. CDR3 sequence: CASSISGTDNTEAFF. In DNA form, the CDR3 reads TGTGCCAGCAGCATATCCGGGACAGATAACACTGAAGCTTTCTTT.